This TCR beta chain appears in the sequencing data of a study of shared clonotypes between healthy human individuals. In the naive CD8 group, cells lacked CD45RO and were positively selected for CCR7, so terminally differentiated effector memory CD45RA+ cells were left out. Measured with immunoSEQ multiplex PCR; TCRdb has only the in-frame clones, and not every one. The sample has a few million clones, 85% to 95% seen once. Trimming took off 1 base at V and 2 bases at J, with 15 bases between the two ends. The germline gives CDR1 KGHSH, CDR2 LQKENI. The CDR3 loop spans 16 amino acids. The sequenced sample consisted of naive CD8+ T cells from PBMCs. The gene calls are TRBV18 and TRBJ2-7; D is unclear. The clonotype originates from a man aged 18 to 35 in good health. Some clones in this sample may be carry-over from other donors' samples. CDR3: CASSPLFSSLTYEQYF. CDR3 DNA sequence: TGTGCCAGCTCACCACTTTTCTCCTCTCTCACCTACGAGCAGTACTTC.